This TCR beta chain was documented in a study of technical replicates of blood from a handful of donors. The germline CDR1 and CDR2 sequences are ENHRY and SYGVKD. The V segment lost 6 bases and the J segment 7 bases; nucleotides outside the gene matches: 5. The CDR3 is 13 amino acids. The repertoire was sequenced with immunoSEQ multiplex PCR; TCRdb's copy has only in-frame clones and lacks some. This sample yields 55,000 to 75,000 clones, of which around 92% are seen a single time; 0.42% belongs to the top ten. The V gene is TRBV10-3, the J gene TRBJ1-4; TRBD1 aligns across 7 bases. Sequences were obtained from T cells isolated from PBMCs. The origin of this receptor is a human donor in good health. The CDR3 here is CAIRQTGSEKLFF. In DNA form, the CDR3 reads TGTGCCATCAGGCAGACAGGGAGTGAAAAACTGTTTTTT.